These 28 T cell receptor beta chains were sequenced from one sample in a study of blood T cell repertoires in COVID-19. Method: immunoSEQ multiplex PCR; TCRdb's copy keeps in-frame clones and lacks some. The profile covers about 220,000 clones, with roughly 80% appearing a single time and 1.3% taken by the ten largest. The sequencing input was PBMCs or T cells enriched from blood (not recorded which). The receptor source for this set is a woman between 40 and 55 years old with acute COVID-19.

The V and J genes are TRBV19 and TRBJ1-2; D may be TRBD1 (5 bases). Germline V gene data show CDR1 as LNHDA and CDR2 as SQIVND (reference sequence). This CDR3 region has 15 residues. Trimming removed 2 bases at V and 6 bases at J, with 16 bases between. CDR3 DNA sequence: TGTGCCAGTAGTATACATTTGGGGCAGTATGATGGCTACACCTTC. This translates into CASSIHLGQYDGYTF.

J is TRBJ2-1 and V is TRBV7-2; D is possibly TRBD2 (5 bases). Germline CDR1 SGHTA, CDR2 FQGNSA. Between the trimmed V and J ends, which lost 5 bases and 0 bases, there was a span of 11 bases. The CDR3 is made up of 15 amino acids. Written as DNA, the CDR3 is TGTGCCAGCAGCCGTAACCGGGGCTCCTACAATGAGCAGTTCTTC. It yields the protein CASSRNRGSYNEQFF.

This chain joins TRBV25-1 and TRBJ1-4; no reliable D call. This CDR3 is 16 amino acids long. V lost 3 bases, J lost 3 bases, and 14 bases lay in between. CDR1 and CDR2 from the germline V gene are MGHDK and SYGVNS. The CDR3 coding sequence is TGTGCCAGCAGTGAGGGGAGAACCGGGGCTAATGAAAAACTGTTTTTT. This encodes CASSEGRTGANEKLFF.

This chain uses TRBV27 with TRBJ2-1; 9 positions agree with TRBD2. Germline CDR1 is MNHEY and CDR2 is SMNVEV (reference sequence). After removal of 2 bases from V and 4 bases from J, the junction contained 3 bases not matched to a gene. The CDR3 is 15 amino acids. CDR3 loop: CASSLVAGVYNEQFF. CDR3 bases: TGTGCCAGCAGTTTAGTAGCGGGGGTGTACAATGAGCAGTTCTTC.

This chain joins TRBV5-4 and TRBJ1-5; weak D call: TRBD1 (5 bases). The CDR3 covers 16 residues. The V and J ends lost 1 base and 0 bases respectively, with 11 bases between them. Germline V lookup: CDR1 SGHNT, CDR2 YYREEE (reference sequence). CDR3 in amino acids: CASSLYSTASNQPQHF. In nucleotides, the CDR3 is TGTGCCAGCAGCTTGTATTCGACAGCTAGCAATCAGCCCCAGCATTTT.

The table lists this clone with a few counts. This rearrangement joins TRBV6-5 to TRBJ1-6; D gene unclear. V was pared by 2 bases and J by 7 bases, with 12 bases between. Germline V lookup: CDR1 MNHEY, CDR2 SVGAGI. The CDR3 contains 15 residues. The CDR3 is CASSYDTARNSPLHF. In DNA form, the CDR3 reads TGTGCCAGCAGTTACGATACAGCCCGAAATTCACCCCTCCACTTT.

The V gene is TRBV30, the J gene TRBJ2-7, with TRBD2 identical over 7 bases. CDR1 and CDR2 (germline): GTSNPN, SVGIG (reference sequence). Losses at the gene ends were 3 bases for V and 2 bases for J; bases not matched to a gene: 4. The CDR3 extends over 13 amino acids. CDR3 nucleotide sequence: TGTGCCTGGAGCCCTAGCGGAACCTACGAGCAGTACTTC. It translates to CAWSPSGTYEQYF. The whole variable domain, filled in from reference TRBV30 and TRBJ2-7, reads SQTIHQWPATLVQPVGSPLSLECTVEGTSNPNLYWYRQAAGRGLQLLFYSVGIGQISSEVPQNLSASRPQDRQFILSSKKLLLSDSGFYLCAWSPSGTYEQYFGPGTRLTVT.

The chain links TRBV2 to TRBJ2-7; tentative D call: TRBD2 (5 bases). The CDR3 consists of 14 residues. V shed 3 bases and J shed 7 bases, with 16 bases lying between them. Germline values: CDR1 SNHLY, CDR2 FYNNEI. The CDR3 DNA is TGTGCCAGCAGTGACGGGGTGCTAATTGCGGAGCAGTACTTC. The encoded protein is CASSDGVLIAEQYF.

This clone was counted a single time. The chain employs TRBV27 and TRBJ2-1, with D maybe TRBD2 (6 bases). Germline values: CDR1 MNHEY, CDR2 SMNVEV (reference sequence). The CDR3 runs 17 residues. Between the trimmed V and J ends, which lost 2 bases and 5 bases, there was a span of 19 bases. The CDR3 DNA reads as TGTGCCAGCAGTTTAATGTACGGGGGTACCCCTCACAATGAGCAGTTCTTC. This translates into CASSLMYGGTPHNEQFF.

This clone was counted once. V is TRBV5-1 and J is TRBJ1-6, with 9 bases fitting TRBD1. This CDR3 has 16 residues. Trimming took 3 bases from V and 9 from J; bases not matched to a gene: 10. CDR1 is SGHRS, CDR2 YFSETQ, per germline. CDR3 loop: CASSSHRTGEASPLHF. The CDR3 DNA follows: TGCGCCAGCAGCTCACATCGGACAGGGGAGGCTTCACCCCTCCACTTT.

This clone was observed once. The rearrangement links TRBV27 to TRBJ1-2, with 9 nucleotides matching TRBD1. The V and J ends lost 6 bases and 0 bases, in that order; junction bases with no gene match: 8. This CDR3 region has 16 residues. In germline, CDR1 is MNHEY, CDR2 SMNVEV (reference sequence). The CDR3 loop is CASSPDRGFSNYGYTF. Written as DNA, the CDR3 is TGTGCCAGCAGCCCGGACAGGGGATTCTCTAACTATGGCTACACCTTC.

The rearrangement links TRBV11-1 to TRBJ2-1; D might be TRBD2 (5 bases). Per the germline V gene, CDR1 is SGHAT and CDR2 is FQDESV (reference sequence). V dropped 4 bases and J dropped 3 bases, with 10 bases sitting between them. The CDR3 length is 14 residues. The CDR3 here is CASSYRGNYNEQFF. The CDR3 DNA sequence: TGTGCCAGCAGCTACCGGGGTAACTACAATGAGCAGTTCTTC.

The table lists this clone with a count of one. J is TRBJ2-7 and V is TRBV7-9, with 11 positions matching TRBD2. The CDR3 is 15 residues long. Germline assignment: CDR1 SEHNR and CDR2 FQNEAQ (reference sequence). V trimming: 5 bases; J trimming: 1 base; junction bases outside the gene matches: 4. The CDR3 spells CASSAGTSGSYEQYF. The CDR3 nucleotides are TGTGCCAGCAGCGCCGGGACTAGCGGTTCCTACGAGCAGTACTTC.

The chain has TRBV19 and TRBJ2-7; 12 bases line up with TRBD1. V lost 6 bases to trimming and J lost 4 bases; unmatched junction nucleotides: 7. Germline V gives CDR1 LNHDA, CDR2 SQIVND (reference sequence). This CDR3 contains 15 residues. The chain's CDR3 is CASRSGTGGAYEQYF. The CDR3, as DNA: TGTGCCAGTAGATCCGGGACAGGGGGCGCTTACGAGCAGTACTTC.

V and J are TRBV2 and TRBJ2-2; 7 bases fit TRBD1. V shed 6 bases and J 2 bases; nucleotides not matched to a gene: 6. Germline V gene sequence: CDR1 SNHLY, CDR2 FYNNEI. The CDR3 extends over 15 amino acids. CDR3 nucleotides: TGTGCCAGCAGGATTGACAGGGCTAACACCGGGGAGCTGTTTTTT. This codes for CASRIDRANTGELFF.

This chain joins TRBV5-1 and TRBJ2-2, with D possibly TRBD2 on 5 matching bases. CDR3 length equals 14 residues. Germline V gene sequence: CDR1 SGHRS, CDR2 YFSETQ. Trimming removed 4 bases at V and 4 bases at J, with 11 bases between. The CDR3 loop reads CASSAGGSTGELFF. The DNA of the CDR3 is TGCGCCAGCAGCGCGGGCGGGTCCACCGGGGAGCTGTTTTTT. Drawing the rest from reference TRBV5-1 and TRBJ2-2, the complete variable domain is KAGVTQTPRYLIKTRGQQVTLSCSPISGHRSVSWYQQTPGQGLQFLFEYFSETQRNKGNFPGRFSGRQFSNSRSEMNVSTLELGDSALYLCASSAGGSTGELFFGEGSRLTVL.

The chain is built from TRBV24-1 and TRBJ2-1; 10 nucleotides align to TRBD2. The CDR3 length is 15 residues. The V gene's germline CDR1 is KGHDR and CDR2 SFDVKD. J was trimmed by 2 bases and V by 3 bases; bases with no gene match: 0. CDR3 in amino acids: CATSDSGRAYNEQFF. The CDR3 DNA is TGTGCCACCAGTGATAGCGGGAGGGCCTACAATGAGCAGTTCTTC.

The sample holds a few counts of this clone. The V and J genes are TRBV7-9 and TRBJ1-3; D gene ambiguous. In germline, CDR1 is SEHNR, CDR2 FQNEAQ (reference sequence). The CDR3 covers 15 residues. The V end was cut by 1 base, the J end by 0 bases, with 7 bases between. CDR3 amino acids: CASSLGGISGNTIYF. The CDR3 DNA follows: TGTGCCAGCAGCTTAGGAGGAATCTCTGGAAACACCATATATTTT.

This chain uses TRBV9 with TRBJ1-2, with 7 bases that match TRBD1. Losses at the gene ends were 7 bases for V and 5 bases for J; bases not matched to a gene: 5. This CDR3 region has 12 residues. Germline V gene sequence: CDR1 SGDLS, CDR2 YYNGEE. The CDR3: CASQTGRYGYTF. In DNA form, the CDR3 reads TGTGCCAGCCAGACAGGGCGGTATGGCTACACCTTC. The complete variable domain, with remaining parts taken from reference TRBV9 and TRBJ1-2, reads DSGVTQTPKHLITATGQRVTLRCSPRSGDLSVYWYQQSLDQGLQFLIQYYNGEERAKGNILERFSAQQFPDLHSELNLSSLELGDSALYFCASQTGRYGYTFGSGTRLTVV.

The V gene is TRBV6-5, the J gene TRBJ1-1; 7 bases align to TRBD1. CDR1 and CDR2 from the germline V gene are MNHEY and SVGAGI. Losses at the gene ends were 7 bases for V and 7 bases for J; bases not matched to a gene: 15. The CDR3 contains 15 residues. The CDR3 sequence: CASIQHGTVGYEAFF. CDR3 bases: TGTGCCAGCATACAACACGGGACAGTCGGTTATGAAGCTTTCTTT.

In this sample, this clone turned up once. The V and J genes are TRBV11-2 and TRBJ2-1, with a tentative D call TRBD2 (6 bases). CDR3 size: 14 residues. Trimming removed 8 bases from V and 6 bases from J, with 17 bases in between. Germline assignment: CDR1 SGHAT and CDR2 FQNNGV. The chain's CDR3 is CASRVGLASNEQFF. The CDR3 DNA sequence: TGTGCCAGCCGGGTGGGGCTAGCGAGCAATGAGCAGTTCTTC.

This sequence joins TRBV18 and TRBJ1-6; 10 nucleotides agree with TRBD1. J was trimmed by 8 bases and V by 3 bases; bases with no gene match: 1. CDR1 KGHSH and CDR2 LQKENI come from the germline V gene. The CDR3 is 14 amino acids. DNA for the CDR3: TGTGCCAGCTCACCGGGACAGGGGCATTCACCCCTCCACTTT. This gives the protein CASSPGQGHSPLHF.

This clone appeared a single time. The rearrangement joins TRBV7-3 to TRBJ2-6; 7 bases are a match to TRBD1. This CDR3 has 16 amino acids. Germline-derived CDR1 and CDR2 are SGHTA and FQGTGA. V shed 0 bases and J 1 base; nucleotides not matched to a gene: 0. CDR3 in DNA: TGTGCCAGCAGCTTAACGACAGGGTCTGGGGCCAACGTCCTGACTTTC. It specifies CASSLTTGSGANVLTF. The entire variable domain, with the rest obtained from reference TRBV7-3 and TRBJ2-6, is as follows: GAGVSQTPSNKVTEKGKYVELRCDPISGHTALYWYRQSLGQGPEFLIYFQGTGAADDSGLPNDRFFAVRPEGSVSTLKIQRTERGDSAVYLCASSLTTGSGANVLTFGAGSRLTVL.

The J gene is TRBJ1-1, the V gene TRBV4-3; no clear D gene. The V and J ends lost 3 bases and 1 base respectively, with 9 bases between them. Germline CDR1 and CDR2: LGHNA and YSLEER. This CDR3 region has 14 residues. CDR3 nucleotide sequence: TGCGCCAGCAGCCATGAGGGCTCGAACACTGAAGCTTTCTTT. It yields the protein CASSHEGSNTEAFF.

The sample holds many counts of this clone. The rearrangement links TRBV4-1 to TRBJ1-2; the D is unclear. The ends were cut back, 0 bases at V and 6 bases at J, with 17 bases in the middle. The CDR3 is 16 amino acids. Germline CDR1 and CDR2: MGHRA and YSYEKL. In DNA, the CDR3 is TGCGCCAGCAGCCAAGATCGTATAGGACTCCTAGATGGCTACACCTTC. Its protein product is CASSQDRIGLLDGYTF.

The chain combines TRBV4-1 with TRBJ2-7, with D tentatively TRBD2 (6 bases). V was pared by 0 bases and J by 5 bases, with 14 bases between. The V gene's germline CDR1 is MGHRA and CDR2 YSYEKL. The CDR3 covers 15 residues. The CDR3 loop reads CASSQERRGINEQYF. The CDR3 DNA follows: TGCGCCAGCAGCCAAGAGAGGCGGGGAATCAACGAGCAGTACTTC.

The chain joins TRBV28 to TRBJ1-1, with TRBD1 as a possible D gene (6 bases). The germline V and J ends were trimmed by 6 bases and 1 base, with 9 bases remaining between them. Germline V lookup: CDR1 MDHEN, CDR2 SYDVKM. CDR3 length equals 13 residues. The CDR3, as DNA: TGTGCCAGCAGGACGACAGGGAACACTGAAGCTTTCTTT. Translating it yields CASRTTGNTEAFF.

The chain employs TRBV2 and TRBJ1-5, with D uncertain. Germline CDR1 is SNHLY and CDR2 is FYNNEI. V shed 1 base and J shed 4 bases, with 8 bases lying between them. The CDR3 has 14 amino acids. CDR3 DNA: TGTGCCAGCAGTGAAGAGAGAGGGAATCAGCCCCAGCATTTT. Translation: CASSEERGNQPQHF. The full variable domain, its missing parts supplied by reference TRBV2 and TRBJ1-5, is EPEVTQTPSHQVTQMGQEVILRCVPISNHLYFYWYRQILGQKVEFLVSFYNNEISEKSEIFDDQFSVERPDGSNFTLKIRSTKLEDSAMYFCASSEERGNQPQHFGDGTRLSIL.